Listed below are T cell receptor beta chains from one sample, sequenced in a study of post-analysis software for immune sequencing data. TCRdb called the PCR reads again in MiXCR, with one record for every CDR3 protein. The sample lists approximately 730,000 distinct CDR3 sequences, roughly 27% occurring once. The specimen sequenced was blood. Receptors originate from a girl aged 5 to 17 with multiple sclerosis. Each CDR3 is given with its conserved first and last residue.

TRBV7-9	TRBJ2-1	CASSGRRDNEQFF
TRBV7-2	TRBJ1-4	CASSFLWPEKLFF
TRBV18	TRBJ2-5	CASSLGRSRAQETQYF
TRBV5-1	TRBJ1-6	CASSPSTRYNSPLHF
TRBV4-1	TRBJ2-6	CASSQFWSGANVLTF
TRBV20-1	TRBJ1-1	CSAIRTSWLTEAFF
TRBV10-3	TRBJ2-1	CAISLHNEQFF
TRBV19	TRBJ2-1	CASSIELTRPVEQFF
TRBV10-1	TRBJ2-5	CASSESTSGEETQYF
TRBV27	TRBJ1-2	CASSSNRVMRPNYGYTF
TRBV7-2	TRBJ2-7	CASSFESHYGEQYF
TRBV4-3	TRBJ2-7	CASSQDRRVSEQYF
TRBV5-1	TRBJ2-5	CASSWGLAGFEADEQYF
TRBV12-3/TRBV12-4	TRBJ1-1	CASSPRDRVQTEAFF
TRBV28	TRBJ1-2	CASRAGYYGYTF
TRBV10-3	TRBJ2-7	CAISESQGSPYEQYF
TRBV12-3/TRBV12-4	TRBJ2-1	CASSLVGPTDPLQFF
TRBV18	TRBJ1-5	CASSPRTGEDQPQHF
TRBV28	TRBJ2-3	CASSLVGGPGGTQYF
TRBV5-1	.	CASSLDSREREQYF
TRBV12-3/TRBV12-4	TRBJ1-2	CASRQTVGGYTF
TRBV5-6	TRBJ2-3	CASSPPPSTDTQYF
TRBV20-1	TRBJ1-5	CSARALEGGNQPQHF
TRBV5-1	TRBJ1-1	CASSLGPQGLRGTEAFF
TRBV27	TRBJ2-3	CASSHTSNGNTQYF
TRBV20-1	TRBJ2-1	CSARDRGNNNEQFF
TRBV7-8	TRBJ1-1	CASSWGQPNTEAFF
TRBV5-1	TRBJ1-5	CASSRDGDRNQPQHF
TRBV20-1	TRBJ2-1	CSASRGLRGEQFF
TRBV18	TRBJ1-4	CASSPRSDKLFF
TRBV20-1	TRBJ2-1	CSARPRGSGWYNEQFF
TRBV9	TRBJ2-1	CASSVGGSSEQFF
TRBV7-2	TRBJ2-7	CASSLTGQIYEQYF
TRBV20-1	TRBJ2-1	CSARTSGGLNEQFF
TRBV12-3/TRBV12-4	TRBJ2-7	CASSHTGGRYYEQYF
TRBV12-3/TRBV12-4	TRBJ1-2	CASLPEGFGYGYTF
TRBV12-3/TRBV12-4	TRBJ1-1	CASAKPGQGNTEAFF
TRBV7-4	TRBJ2-5	CASSLEQDRGQETQYF
TRBV7-2	.	CASSLEALGEQYF
TRBV4-3	TRBJ2-1	CASSQGVAGVFEQFF
TRBV9	TRBJ2-1	CASGGGGLAYNEQFF
TRBV5-1	TRBJ2-3	CASSLVVSTAAQYF
TRBV28	TRBJ2-7	CASSGNGVYEQYF
TRBV7-9	TRBJ2-1	CASSSSGPQYNEQFF
TRBV5-1	TRBJ1-2	CASSPDGVYGYTF
TRBV7-9	TRBJ2-1	CASSLAGSGRNEQFF
TRBV21-1	TRBJ2-5	CASSRDAQETQYF
TRBV29-1	TRBJ2-1	CSVEGLADRSYNEQFF
TRBV21-1	.	CASSRLLGGVSYEQYF
TRBV28	TRBJ2-5	CASRQPGDQETQYF
TRBV9	TRBJ2-7	CASSVSGTSGNEQYF
TRBV4-2	TRBJ1-2	CASSQDLGGLSGYTF
TRBV4-1	TRBJ2-1	CASSHELAGGRYNEQFF
TRBV6-2/TRBV6-3	TRBJ2-3	CASRRTSGRLRNTDTQYF
TRBV20-1	TRBJ2-3	CSAMAGGTDTQYF
TRBV5-1	TRBJ2-1	CASSRLGGRYNEQFF
TRBV3-1	TRBJ2-7	CASSQGLAGGGEQYF
TRBV2	TRBJ2-5	CASSELAVETQYF
TRBV4-3	TRBJ2-1	CASSQEPDNEQFF
TRBV20-1	TRBJ2-1	CSARTSGRNEQFF